The rows below give T cell receptor beta chains drawn from one sample of a study of blood T cell repertoires in COVID-19. Here immunoSEQ multiplex PCR was the method, and the copy in TCRdb shows in-frame clones only, minus some. The sample has some 450,000 clones, about 87% seen once. Material: peripheral blood. The receptors were sampled from a man aged 18 to 35 with COVID-19, enrolled during active disease. CDR3s include the opening cysteine and the closing phenylalanine or tryptophan. The D gene is left open where the match is weak. Part of the rows lack a size; the others show once, few, many or a class for expanded clones.

V gene	J gene	clone size	D gene	CDR3 length	CDR3 protein	CDR3 DNA
TRBV2	TRBJ1-1	.	.	13	CASSWDKNTEAFF	TGTGCCAGCAGTTGGGACAAGAACACTGAAGCTTTCTTT
TRBV13	TRBJ2-7	.	TRBD1	14	CASSLLQGTYEQYF	TGTGCCAGCAGCTTACTACAGGGGACCTACGAGCAGTACTTC
TRBV1	TRBJ2-7	once	.	17	CTSSLGLAGPFSYEQYF	TGCACCAGCAGCCTGGGACTAGCGGGACCATTCTCCTACGAGCAGTACTTC
TRBV11-2	TRBJ2-1	once	TRBD1	14	CASSAIQGGREQFF	TGTGCCAGCAGCGCCATACAGGGGGGACGGGAGCAGTTCTTC
TRBV14	TRBJ2-5	.	TRBD2	19	CASSRSGSASGSEGETQYF	TGTGCCAGCAGCCGGTCGGGGAGTGCTAGCGGGAGTGAGGGGGAGACCCAGTACTTC
TRBV5-1	TRBJ2-1	.	TRBD2	16	CASSLLPAGSYNEQFF	TGCGCCAGCAGCTTGCTCCCAGCGGGGTCCTACAATGAGCAGTTCTTC
TRBV2	TRBJ2-3	.	.	13	CASSNQAQGTQYF	TGTGCCAGCAGTAACCAGGCGCAGGGTACGCAGTATTTT
TRBV19	TRBJ2-6	.	.	16	CASSSPPSSGANVLTF	TGTGCCAGTAGTTCCCCCCCGAGCTCTGGGGCCAACGTCCTGACTTTC
TRBV14	TRBJ1-1	once	.	13	CASSQAGRTEAFF	TGTGCCAGCAGCCAAGCTGGGCGCACTGAAGCTTTCTTT
TRBV21-1	TRBJ2-1	.	.	12	CATTNGYNEQFF	TGTGCCACCACTAACGGCTACAATGAGCAGTTCTTC
TRBV6-5	TRBJ1-4	.	TRBD1	14	CASSRTGGNEKLFF	TGTGCCAGCAGCCGGACAGGGGGTAATGAAAAACTGTTTTTT
TRBV20-1	TRBJ1-3	.	.	14	CSASRGALGNTIYF	TGCAGTGCTAGTCGGGGGGCGCTGGGAAACACCATATATTTT
TRBV27	TRBJ2-5	.	TRBD2	17	CASSLTGLAGAGETQYF	TGTGCCAGCAGTTTAACGGGACTAGCGGGAGCAGGAGAGACCCAGTACTTC
TRBV5-1	TRBJ2-2	.	TRBD2	16	CASSLLTSGDTGELFF	TGCGCCAGCAGCTTGTTAACTAGCGGGGACACCGGGGAGCTGTTTTTT
TRBV21-1	TRBJ1-2	.	.	17	CASSKNQWRTGTYGYTF	TGTGCCAGCAGCAAAAATCAGTGGAGGACAGGGACATATGGCTACACCTTC
TRBV5-1	TRBJ2-3	.	TRBD2	17	CASSLRQGGRVADTQYF	TGCGCCAGCAGCCTCCGCCAGGGCGGGAGGGTGGCAGATACGCAGTATTTT
TRBV7-9	TRBJ2-1	.	TRBD2	15	CASSSTSGSGVSQFF	TGTGCCAGCAGCTCTACTAGCGGGAGCGGGGTATCGCAGTTCTTC
TRBV5-1	TRBJ1-6	once	TRBD1	15	CASSETGTGLSPLHF	TGCGCCAGCAGCGAGACCGGGACAGGACTTTCACCCCTCCACTTT
TRBV12-5	TRBJ2-1	.	.	17	CASGITPRASIVNEQFF	TGTGCTAGTGGTATAACCCCCAGGGCTTCGATAGTCAATGAGCAGTTCTTC
TRBV3-1/TRBV3-2	TRBJ2-7	once	TRBD2	15	CASSQDPGTSDEQYF	TGTGCCAGCAGCCAAGATCCCGGGACTAGCGACGAGCAGTACTTC
TRBV13	TRBJ1-3	.	.	15	CASSLDRSLGNTIYF	TGTGCCAGCAGCTTAGACAGGTCCCTTGGAAACACCATATATTTT
TRBV6-1	TRBJ2-3	.	.	14	CASSEMTVTDTQYF	TGTGCCAGCAGTGAAATGACAGTCACAGATACGCAGTATTTT
TRBV2	TRBJ2-3	.	TRBD2	13	CATGRETADTQYF	TGTGCCACGGGGCGGGAGACGGCAGATACGCAGTATTTT
TRBV4-1	TRBJ2-1	.	TRBD2	15	CASSQREAGGSEQFF	TGCGCCAGCAGCCAACGGGAAGCGGGGGGTTCGGAGCAGTTCTTC
TRBV11-2	TRBJ2-3	.	.	18	CASSLVWSDSLGTDTQYF	TGTGCCAGCAGCTTAGTTTGGTCGGACAGCTTAGGCACAGATACGCAGTATTTT
TRBV2	TRBJ2-5	.	TRBD1	13	CASRLTGQETQYF	TGTGCCAGCAGGCTGACAGGGCAAGAGACCCAGTACTTC
TRBV5-1	TRBJ1-1	.	TRBD1	18	CASSFLEAGGLQGTEAFF	TGCGCCAGCAGCTTTTTGGAAGCAGGGGGCCTCCAAGGCACTGAAGCTTTCTTT
TRBV11-1	TRBJ1-4	.	.	15	CASRASTGTNEKLFF	TGTGCCAGCAGGGCATCGACGGGTACTAATGAAAAACTGTTTTTT
TRBV6-1	TRBJ2-3	.	.	15	CASSEGASSTDTQYF	TGTGCCAGCAGTGAGGGGGCCTCTAGCACAGATACGCAGTATTTT
TRBV19	TRBJ2-1	.	.	15	CASSIGLGAYNEQFF	TGTGCCAGTAGTATAGGGCTAGGAGCCTACAATGAGCAGTTCTTC
TRBV9	TRBJ2-1	.	TRBD1	14	CASSSLDRGDEQFF	TGTGCCAGCAGCTCTCTCGACAGGGGGGATGAGCAGTTCTTC
TRBV5-1	TRBJ1-1	.	TRBD1	15	CASSLWRQGAQEAFF	TGCGCCAGCAGCTTGTGGAGACAGGGGGCCCAAGAGGCTTTCTTT
TRBV3-1/TRBV3-2	TRBJ2-7	.	TRBD2	14	CASSRTSADYEQYF	TGTGCCAGCAGTCGGACTAGCGCTGATTACGAGCAGTACTTC
TRBV4-1	TRBJ2-2	.	.	14	CASSQGVAAGELFF	TGCGCCAGCAGCCAAGGGGTCGCGGCCGGGGAGCTGTTTTTT
TRBV19	TRBJ2-2	.	TRBD1	15	CAATQRGQGTWELFF	TGTGCCGCGACCCAACGGGGACAGGGTACCTGGGAGCTGTTTTTT
TRBV7-8	TRBJ1-1	.	.	15	CASSASTGMDTEAFF	TGTGCCAGCAGCGCCTCCACAGGGATGGACACTGAAGCTTTCTTT
TRBV6-5	TRBJ1-2	.	TRBD1	14	CASSLIGQAYGYTF	TGTGCCAGCAGTTTAATCGGACAGGCCTATGGCTACACCTTC
TRBV9	TRBJ2-3	.	.	13	CASSVQDRGTQYF	TGTGCCAGCAGCGTACAAGATAGGGGTACGCAGTATTTT
TRBV27	TRBJ2-5	.	TRBD2	15	CASTGLAGRQETQYF	TGTGCCAGCACCGGACTAGCGGGAAGACAAGAGACCCAGTACTTC
TRBV7-9	TRBJ2-7	.	.	13	CASSPSGLYEQYF	TGTGCCAGCAGCCCCAGCGGGTTATACGAGCAGTACTTC
TRBV3-1/TRBV3-2	TRBJ1-2	.	TRBD1	16	CASSHTLSGQDHGYTF	TGTGCCAGCAGCCATACACTATCGGGACAGGATCATGGCTACACCTTC